A selection of T cell receptor beta chains follows, all from one sample in a study of blood T cells in healthy people across ages. TCRdb redid the calling of the 5' RACE reads with MiXCR, one entry per CDR3 protein. The sample carries around 1,500,000 distinct CDR3 sequences, approximately 40% recorded once. The source material was blood. These receptor sequences come from a woman in her late teens or twenties in good health. Each CDR3 is given with its conserved first and last residue. A D gene is named only where the DNA matches it firmly. Where a row states a size, it is once, few, many or the class of an expanded clone; other rows omit it.

D	V	size	J	DNA	CDR3
TRBD2	TRBV20-1	.	TRBJ2-4	TGCAGTGCTAGACCGGCGGGGGCGGGGGGCGGCGAAAACATTCAGTACTTC	CSARPAGAGGGENIQYF
TRBD2	TRBV5-1	.	TRBJ2-3	TGCGCCAGCAGCTGGAGCGGGGGAGGGGCAGATACGCAGTATTTT	CASSWSGGGADTQYF
.	TRBV6-1	few	TRBJ1-5	TGTGCCAGCAGTGTAATACGAGGGGAGCCCAGTCAGCCCCAGCATTTT	CASSVIRGEPSQPQHF
TRBD2	TRBV4-1	.	TRBJ2-5	TGCGCCAGCATCTCGACTCTAGCGGGAGGGCGGGAGCAGTACTTC	CASISTLAGGREQYF
.	TRBV18	.	TRBJ1-1	TGTGCCAGCTCACCACGGAGTCCGGGTAACACTGAAGCTTTCTTT	CASSPRSPGNTEAFF
.	TRBV7-8	.	TRBJ2-5	TGTGCCAGCAGCTTAGGTGGGGGGTTCAGTCAAGAGACCCAGTACTTC	CASSLGGGFSQETQYF
.	TRBV20-1	.	TRBJ1-4	TGCAGTGCTAGAATAAGAATGAAAAATGAAAAACTGTTTTTT	CSARIRMKNEKLFF
.	TRBV12-3/TRBV12-4	.	TRBJ1-1	TGTACCAGCGGGGAGGGGTTTGGAGCTTTCTTT	CTSGEGFGAFF
TRBD1	TRBV10-3	.	TRBJ1-5	TGTGCCATCAGGGAACAGGGGGGACAGCCCCAGCATTTT	CAIREQGGQPQHF
.	TRBV29-1	many	TRBJ2-3	TGCAGCGTTGACTTCCGACAGGGCACAGATACGCAGTATTTT	CSVDFRQGTDTQYF
TRBD2	TRBV24-1	.	TRBJ2-1	TGTGCCACCAGTGATTCGGGACTAGCGGGAAGAAACAATGAGCAGTTCTTC	CATSDSGLAGRNNEQFF
.	TRBV27	.	TRBJ2-3	TGTGCCAGCAGTCTCTTCGGAGAAGTCCGAGATACGCAGTATTTT	CASSLFGEVRDTQYF
.	TRBV6-5	.	TRBJ2-3	TGTGCCAGCAGTTTACAATACACAGATACGCAGTATTTT	CASSLQYTDTQYF
TRBD1	TRBV20-1	.	TRBJ1-2	TGCAGTGCCCCCGGGACAGTAAGCGGCATTAACTATGGCTACACCTTC	CSAPGTVSGINYGYTF
.	TRBV28	few	TRBJ2-1	TGTGCCAGCAGTTTCCGGCTCAATGAGCAGTTCTTC	CASSFRLNEQFF
.	TRBV20-1	.	TRBJ1-1	TGCAGTGGGCGGGAGGGCGGTGTGAACACTGAAGCTTTCTTT	CSGREGGVNTEAFF
TRBD2	TRBV6-5	.	TRBJ2-7	TGTGCCAGCAGCCGAAGCGGGAGGGGGCCCTACGAGCAGTACTTC	CASSRSGRGPYEQYF
TRBD2	TRBV20-1	.	TRBJ2-7	TGCAGTGCTAGAGTAGCGGGGTTGAACTACGAGCAGTACTTC	CSARVAGLNYEQYF
.	TRBV10-3	.	TRBJ1-2	TGTGCCATCGGGGGAGGGGCAGAGGTCACGTATGGCTACACCTTC	CAIGGGAEVTYGYTF
TRBD1	TRBV6-6	.	TRBJ1-5	TGTGCCAGCAGTTACTCTGCAGGGGGCCGGCCCAATCAGCCCGAGCATTTT	CASSYSAGGRPNQPEHF
TRBD2	TRBV7-2	few	TRBJ2-1	TGTGCCAGCAGCCCGGGACTAGCGGGAGTTATTGAGCAGTTCTTC	CASSPGLAGVIEQFF
.	TRBV20-1	.	TRBJ2-3	TGCAGTGCTCTTTTCGTGCGGGGAGAAGATACGCAGTATTTT	CSALFVRGEDTQYF
TRBD1	TRBV5-1	.	TRBJ1-2	TGCGCCAGCAGCTTTCAACAGGGGGCGGATGGCTACACCTTC	CASSFQQGADGYTF
.	TRBV20-1	.	TRBJ2-7	TGCAGTGCTAGAACTAGCCCCTACGAGCAGTACTTC	CSARTSPYEQYF
.	TRBV5-5	.	TRBJ2-1	TGTGCCAGCAGCTTGGCCGTGAAGGGGGGAGCGCTCTACAATGAGCAGTTCTTC	CASSLAVKGGALYNEQFF
.	TRBV20-1	once	TRBJ1-1	TGCAGTGCTAGAGGAAGCTCGAACACTGAAGCTTTCTTT	CSARGSSNTEAFF
TRBD1	TRBV20-1	.	TRBJ2-1	TGCAGTGCTCCCCGGGACAGGGTCCGGGATGAGCAGTTCTTC	CSAPRDRVRDEQFF
.	TRBV4-1	.	TRBJ2-5	TGCGCCAGCAGCCCTACAGGGCTTGCACAGTACTTC	CASSPTGLAQYF
TRBD1	TRBV6-6	.	TRBJ1-5	TGTGCCAGCAGTCCATCCGACAGGGGCGTATGGCAGCCCCAGCATTTT	CASSPSDRGVWQPQHF
.	TRBV3-1	few	TRBJ1-2	TGTGCCAGCAGCCCCCTGTCCCGTTTTGGGAGTGATGGCTACACCTTC	CASSPLSRFGSDGYTF
TRBD1	TRBV7-9	few	TRBJ1-4	TGTGCCAGCAGCCTCAGGGGGCAGGGTGAAAAACTGTTTTTT	CASSLRGQGEKLFF
.	TRBV4-1	.	TRBJ2-7	TGCGCCAGCAGCAGTCGACTGAAGGGATACTTTTTTTACGAGCAGTACTTC	CASSSRLKGYFFYEQYF
.	TRBV27	.	TRBJ2-3	TGTGCCAGCAGTGCCTCGGGGGCTACGCAGTATTTT	CASSASGATQYF
.	TRBV6-5	.	TRBJ2-3	TGTGCCAGCAGACTTCGGCAGGTTGTGGGCACAGATACGCAGTATTTT	CASRLRQVVGTDTQYF
TRBD2	TRBV20-1	few	TRBJ2-3	TGCAGTGCTAATCGAGCGGGGGCTAGCACAGATACGCAGTATTTT	CSANRAGASTDTQYF
.	TRBV12-3/TRBV12-4	.	TRBJ1-1	TGTGCCAGCACCGCTCCCCCTGCCGGTACTGAAGCTTTCTTT	CASTAPPAGTEAFF
.	TRBV20-1	.	TRBJ2-5	TGCAGTGCTAACGAAGGCCATGAGCAGTACTTC	CSANEGHEQYF
TRBD1	TRBV12-3/TRBV12-4	few	TRBJ1-1	TGTGCCAGCAGTTTAACAGGGGTGGGGGTTGAAGCTTTCTTT	CASSLTGVGVEAFF
TRBD1	TRBV4-1	few	TRBJ1-2	TGCGCCAGCAGCCACACAGGGGTCGGCTACACCTTC	CASSHTGVGYTF
TRBD1	TRBV20-1	.	TRBJ2-1	TGCAGTGCTGGGACAGGGTCGAATGAGCAGTTCTTC	CSAGTGSNEQFF
TRBD2	TRBV7-8	once	TRBJ2-5	TGTGCCAGCATCCCGGGACTAGCGGAGTACCAAGAGACCCAGTACTTC	CASIPGLAEYQETQYF
TRBD2	TRBV29-1	.	TRBJ2-1	TGCAGCGTTGCTCTTACGGCTAGCGGACCCAATGAGCAGTTCTTC	CSVALTASGPNEQFF
TRBD2	TRBV27	few	TRBJ2-7	TGTGCCAGCAGTTTGATGGCGGGAGGCTTCAAGGACGAGCAGTACTTC	CASSLMAGGFKDEQYF
.	TRBV7-9	.	TRBJ2-1	TGTGCCAGCAGCCAAAAGGTGGAGGGTTGGGATGAGCAGTTCTTC	CASSQKVEGWDEQFF
.	TRBV27	.	TRBJ1-2	TGTGCCAGCAGGTTATCGGGGGGTAACTATGGCTACACCTTC	CASRLSGGNYGYTF
.	TRBV5-1	.	TRBJ2-3	TGCGCCAGCAGACAGCAGGGCGCAGATACGCAGTATTTT	CASRQQGADTQYF
TRBD2	TRBV10-2	.	TRBJ2-5	TGCGCCAGCAGTGCTACCGGGACTAGCGGGGGGTACCAAGAGACCCAGTACTTC	CASSATGTSGGYQETQYF
.	TRBV6-8	.	TRBJ2-3	TGTGCCAGCGAATCGACTAGGGGGGCAGATACGCAGTATTTT	CASESTRGADTQYF
TRBD1	TRBV5-8	.	TRBJ1-5	TGTGCCAGCGGATCTCAGGGGGCGGCTCAGCCCCAGCATTTT	CASGSQGAAQPQHF
TRBD2	TRBV20-1	.	TRBJ2-7	TGCAGTGCCGAGGACCGAAACTGGGGGGGCTCCTACGAGCAGTACTTC	CSAEDRNWGGSYEQYF
.	TRBV6-5	few	TRBJ2-3	TGTGCCAGCAGTCCCGGACGGATCACAGATACGCAGTATTTT	CASSPGRITDTQYF
TRBD1	TRBV6-5	.	TRBJ1-1	TGTGCCAGCAAGCTACAGGGGTACACTGAAGCTTTCTTT	CASKLQGYTEAFF
.	TRBV7-2	many	TRBJ2-1	TGTGCCAGCAGCATGACTAGCTCCTACAATGAGCAGTTCTTC	CASSMTSSYNEQFF
TRBD2	TRBV2	few	TRBJ2-5	TGTGCCAGCCAAGCGGGATTGCAAGAGACCCAGTACTTC	CASQAGLQETQYF
.	TRBV7-2	few	TRBJ2-7	TGTGCCAGCAGCTTAAGTCAGGGGGGAATGTACGAGCAGTACTTC	CASSLSQGGMYEQYF
.	TRBV6-1	.	TRBJ2-7	TGTGCCAGCAGTGTACCCAGCCTAACCTACGAGCAGTACTTC	CASSVPSLTYEQYF